Below, 21 T cell receptor beta chains from the same sample are listed, as sequenced in a study of cytomegalovirus exposure and HLA in healthy donors. PCR used 60 Vbeta primers and 13 Jbeta primers. Sequenced by immunoSEQ multiplex PCR; TCRdb stores in-frame clones only, minus some. Of some 140,000 clones listed, around 85% are singletons. The source material was PBMCs. Source of these receptors: a woman between 50 and 59 years old in good health and CMV-seropositive.

This clone was seen only once. The sample contains more than one DNA sequence encoding this CDR3. The chain recombines TRBV28 with TRBJ1-2; maybe TRBD1 (5 bases). Germline CDR1 reads MDHEN; CDR2 reads SYDVKM. There are 13 residues in the CDR3. V lost 8 bases and J 4 bases, leaving 14 bases between the germline ends. DNA for the CDR3: TGTGCCAGCTCCAGCGGGGGTCTCTATGGCTACACCTTC. This encodes CASSSGGLYGYTF.

This chain uses TRBV7-6 with TRBJ1-1; no clear D. The CDR3 extends over 16 amino acids. Germline values: CDR1 SGHVS, CDR2 FNYEAQ. V lost 0 bases and J 4 bases, leaving 15 bases between the germline ends. In DNA form, the CDR3 reads TGTGCCAGCAGCTTAGCCCCCCCGGGGAGAGGCACTGAAGCTTTCTTT. Translating it yields CASSLAPPGRGTEAFF.

On this clone: One end of the junction fails to match germline, which may point to a read error. The chain is built from TRBV18 and TRBJ1-4; 8 nucleotides line up with TRBD1. This CDR3 spans 15 amino acids. CDR1 KGHSH and CDR2 LQKENI come from the germline V gene. The DNA of the CDR3 is TGTGCCACCTCACCGTCGGGACAGGTTAATGAAAAACTGTTTTTT. This encodes CATSPSGQVNEKLFF.

This chain connects TRBV6-5 to TRBJ2-5, with 8 bases matching TRBD1. J gave up 4 bases and V 6 bases, and 10 bases lay outside the gene matches. The CDR3 contains 15 residues. Germline CDR1 reads MNHEY; CDR2 reads SVGAGI. DNA of the CDR3: TGTGCCAGCAGACGCGCCGGGACAGGCGGAGAGACCCAGTACTTC. It specifies CASRRAGTGGETQYF.

This clone turned up a few times. The chain uses TRBV2 and TRBJ1-4; D not certain. From germline, CDR1 is SNHLY and CDR2 FYNNEI. V was trimmed by 11 bases and J by 6 bases, leaving 19 bases between them. The CDR3 spans 14 residues. CDR3 residues: CAGRGRSKDEKLFF. In DNA form, the CDR3 reads TGTGCCGGTCGAGGGCGAAGTAAAGATGAAAAACTGTTTTTT.

V gene TRBV28 combines with J gene TRBJ2-7; D is unclear. Per germline, CDR1 MDHEN and CDR2 SYDVKM. The CDR3 totals 12 residues. Trimming took off 10 bases at V and 6 bases at J, with 16 bases between the two ends. The CDR3 here is CATYAGLGEQYF. For the CDR3, the DNA is TGTGCCACCTACGCAGGTTTGGGCGAGCAGTACTTC.

CDR3 nucleotide sequence: TGCGCCAGCAGCCAACGACATACTAGCGGGGGCCCCACAGATACGCAGTATTTT. This gives the protein CASSQRHTSGGPTDTQYF. The chain recombines TRBV4-1 with TRBJ2-3, with 11 bases identical to TRBD2. Germline V gene lookup returns CDR1 MGHRA and CDR2 YSYEKL. The CDR3 consists of 18 residues. The V and J ends lost 2 bases and 2 bases, in that order; junction bases with no gene match: 9.

The rearrangement uses TRBV4-2 and TRBJ2-5; 13 bases are shared with TRBD2. The germline V gene has CDR1 LGHNA and CDR2 YNFKEQ. J was trimmed by 2 bases and V by 3 bases; bases with no gene match: 12. This CDR3 region has 19 residues. The DNA for the CDR3 is TGTGCCAGCAGCCACCTCCATCGGACTAGCGGGGGATCACAAGAGACCCAGTACTTC. This translates into CASSHLHRTSGGSQETQYF.

This clone was counted ten times or more. The V gene is TRBV12-5, the J gene TRBJ2-1; TRBD2 agrees at 8 bases. The junction had 5 bases not matched to a gene; V was cut back by 5 bases and J by 2 bases. The V gene's germline CDR1 is LGHNT and CDR2 FRNRAP. This CDR3 has 15 amino acids. The DNA of the CDR3 is TGTGCTAGTGGTCCCCAAGCGGGGGCCTACAATGAGCAGTTCTTC. Amino acid sequence: CASGPQAGAYNEQFF.

The V gene is TRBV9, the J gene TRBJ1-4; D unresolved. The CDR3 runs to 17 residues. Germline values: CDR1 SGDLS, CDR2 YYNGEE. Trimming left V 0 bases short and J 0 bases short, with 12 bases between. The DNA for the CDR3 is TGTGCCAGCAGCGTAGGGGCAGGCCTTGCAACTAATGAAAAACTGTTTTTT. Protein sequence: CASSVGAGLATNEKLFF.

V is TRBV4-1 and J is TRBJ2-3, with 14 bases lining up with TRBD2. Germline CDR1 is MGHRA and CDR2 is YSYEKL. V was pared by 3 bases and J by 6 bases, with 11 bases of the junction left unmatched. CDR3 length equals 18 residues. CDR3 loop: CASSHLLRTSGGTDTQYF. The CDR3 nucleotides are TGCGCCAGCAGCCATCTCCTTCGGACTAGCGGGGGGACCGATACGCAGTATTTT.

V usage is TRBV7-9 and J usage is TRBJ1-1; D might be TRBD1 (6 bases). CDR3 length equals 15 residues. Germline loops: CDR1 SEHNR, CDR2 FQNEAQ (reference sequence). V lost 5 bases and J lost 1, with 14 bases in between. This chain's CDR3 is CASSARDTKNTEAFF. CDR3 nucleotides: TGTGCCAGCAGCGCGAGGGACACCAAGAACACTGAAGCTTTCTTT.

The chain joins TRBV5-1 to TRBJ2-5, with D maybe TRBD2 (7 bases). CDR3 size: 15 residues. Germline CDR1 SGHRS, CDR2 YFSETQ. Deletions cut 6 bases from V and 2 bases from J, with 17 bases between. The DNA of the CDR3 is TGCGCCAGCAACAAAGGCGGGGGCGGACAAGAGACCCAGTACTTC. This codes for CASNKGGGGQETQYF.

V and J are TRBV5-1 and TRBJ2-7; 8 bases map to TRBD1. The CDR3 contains 13 residues. The ends lost 1 base at V and 5 bases at J; junction bases unmatched: 2. Germline values: CDR1 SGHRS, CDR2 YFSETQ. CDR3 region: CASSLQGADEQYF. CDR3 nucleotide sequence: TGCGCCAGCAGCTTGCAGGGGGCCGACGAGCAGTACTTC.

V usage is TRBV28 and J usage is TRBJ2-7; unclear D gene. CDR1 and CDR2 from the germline V gene are MDHEN and SYDVKM. This CDR3 is built from 16 residues. The V and J ends lost 0 bases and 4 bases respectively, with 16 bases between them. CDR3 nucleotides: TGTGCCAGCAGTTTATGGAGGCCAACTACCCCTTACGAGCAGTACTTC. Its protein product is CASSLWRPTTPYEQYF.

This clone has just a few counts. The gene calls are TRBV18 and TRBJ1-1; TRBD1 matches 9 bases. Germline V gene sequence: CDR1 KGHSH, CDR2 LQKENI. Trimming removed 3 bases from V and 4 bases from J; junction bases left unmatched: 12. This CDR3 contains 17 residues. The CDR3 spells CASSPVAPGQGVTEAFF. CDR3 DNA: TGTGCCAGCTCACCGGTCGCACCGGGACAGGGTGTCACTGAAGCTTTCTTT.

This clone has just a few counts. DNA for the CDR3: TGTGCCAGCAGTGAAGAGGCAGGGTATGGGCATGGCTACACCTTC. It is translated as CASSEEAGYGHGYTF. The chain uses TRBV2 and TRBJ1-2, with a possible D match to TRBD1 (5 bases). The CDR3 is made up of 15 amino acids. With 1 base removed from V and 6 bases from J, the gap between germline ends came to 15 bases. The germline gives CDR1 SNHLY, CDR2 FYNNEI.

The rearrangement uses TRBV5-1 and TRBJ2-2; 8 bases match TRBD2. V gave up 2 bases and J gave up 1 base; unmatched junction bases: 1. The CDR3 sequence is 15 residues long. The V gene's germline CDR1 is SGHRS and CDR2 YFSETQ. CDR3: CASSLAGENTGELFF. The CDR3 nucleotides read TGCGCCAGCAGCTTAGCGGGGGAGAACACCGGGGAGCTGTTTTTT.

This clone has more than one count but fewer than ten. The chain is built from TRBV28 and TRBJ1-2; D is possibly TRBD1 (5 bases). The V and J ends lost 3 bases and 5 bases respectively, with 10 bases between them. The CDR3 covers 13 residues. The germline V gene has CDR1 MDHEN and CDR2 SYDVKM. DNA of the CDR3: TGTGCCAGCAGTTTTCAGGGAGGGTATGGCTACACCTTC. Amino acid sequence: CASSFQGGYGYTF.

DNA for the CDR3: TGTGCCAGCAGCTTAGCCGGGACTGGAACAGATACGCAGTATTTT. Translation: CASSLAGTGTDTQYF. The V call is TRBV7-6, the J call TRBJ2-3; TRBD2 is a possible D gene (6 bases). The CDR3 covers 15 residues. Per germline, CDR1 SGHVS and CDR2 FNYEAQ. V was cut by 0 bases and J by 3 bases, with 10 bases left in between.

The chain couples TRBV19 to TRBJ1-2; 8 nucleotides match TRBD1. V shed 11 bases, J shed 3 bases, and the junction held 11 bases outside the gene matches. From germline, CDR1 is LNHDA and CDR2 SQIVND (reference sequence). The CDR3 is made up of 14 amino acids. The DNA for the CDR3 is TGTGCCGCAACCGGGACAGGAAATTACTATGGCTACACCTTC. It is translated as CAATGTGNYYGYTF.